This T cell receptor beta chain was observed in a study of blood T cell repertoires in COVID-19. For the study at large: COVID-19 samples from acute and convalescent phases originated in the United States, Italy and Spain.

Trimming cost V 3 bases and J 11 bases, with 16 bases left between them. The germline CDR1 and CDR2 sequences are SQVTM and ANQGSEA. CDR3 length equals 12 residues. Original data processing: Researchers report that nucleated cell counts were estimated from reference gene primer amplification. The data were produced by immunoSEQ multiplex PCR, yet TCRdb's version contains in-frame clones alone and is incomplete. Clonal size and the V and J genes are those of that table, whereas D and trimming came from the DNA. This repertoire shows under 35,000 clones, less than 90% found once; its top ten account for 15% to 20%. This clone was counted a single time.

The gene calls are TRBV29-1 and TRBJ1-1, with no clear D. The sequencing sample was made of peripheral blood. This clonotype originated in a woman in her sixties with active COVID-19. CDR3 in amino acids: CSVEALSGSAFF. Written as DNA, the CDR3 is TGCAGCGTTGAGGCCCTTTCGGGTTCCGCTTTCTTT.